This entry lists 22 T cell receptor beta chains sequenced from one sample in a study of T cell changes during pregnancy in multiple sclerosis. Sequencing was performed with immunoSEQ multiplex PCR; in TCRdb, only in-frame clones are kept and a portion is missing. Of 78,000 or so clones listed, about 90% were seen once; the top ten hold approximately 0.44%. The sequences come from CD4+ T cells from peripheral blood mononuclear cells, collected before pregnancy. These receptors came from a female donor with multiple sclerosis, enrolled in a pregnancy study.

This clone came up a few times. This chain's CDR3 is CASSLIGTGRTEAFF. The DNA for the CDR3 is TGTGCCAGCAGCTTAATCGGGACAGGGCGTACTGAAGCTTTCTTT. The chain has TRBV7-3 and TRBJ1-1; 9 nucleotides match TRBD1. This CDR3 is built from 15 residues. Germline CDR1 reads SGHTA; CDR2 reads FQGTGA. Unmatched junction bases numbered 5, after V lost 1 base and J lost 5 bases.

The chain uses TRBV5-4 and TRBJ2-2; 10 bases map to TRBD2. Germline-derived CDR1 and CDR2 are SGHNT and YYREEE (reference sequence). J gave up 3 bases and V 2 bases, and 4 bases lay outside the gene matches. The CDR3 totals 16 residues. CDR3 DNA sequence: TGTGCCAGCAGCTTAAGCGGGGGGGCCGACACCGGGGAGCTGTTTTTT. This codes for CASSLSGGADTGELFF.

The CDR3 loop reads CASSLRLAGDYNEQFF. The CDR3, as DNA: TGTGCCAGCAGCTTGCGACTAGCGGGAGACTACAATGAGCAGTTCTTC. The J gene is TRBJ2-1, the V gene TRBV5-4; 12 bases align to TRBD2. The V segment lost 1 base and the J segment 3 bases; nucleotides outside the gene matches: 2. The CDR3 covers 16 residues. CDR1 is SGHNT and CDR2 is YYREEE in the germline V gene (reference sequence).

The chain links TRBV27 to TRBJ2-5; unclear D gene. Per germline, CDR1 MNHEY and CDR2 SMNVEV (reference sequence). The length of the CDR3 is 12 residues. Trimming left V 3 bases short and J 5 bases short, with 7 bases between. CDR3: CASSFVGETQYF. The CDR3 DNA follows: TGTGCCAGCAGTTTTGTCGGGGAGACCCAGTACTTC.

The chain is built from TRBV28 and TRBJ2-1; 7 positions match TRBD1. The CDR3 is 15 residues long. V was pared by 6 bases and J by 6 bases, with 11 bases of the junction left unmatched. Germline CDR1 and CDR2: MDHEN and SYDVKM. CDR3 coding DNA: TGTGCCAGCAGCTTTGTCCGGGCAGGGGGCAATGAGCAGTTCTTC. This sequence encodes CASSFVRAGGNEQFF. The variable domain in full, completed from reference TRBV28 and TRBJ2-1, reads DVKVTQSSRYLVKRTGEKVFLECVQDMDHENMFWYRQDPGLGLRLIYFSYDVKMKEKGDIPEGYSVSREKKERFSLILESASTNQTSMYLCASSFVRAGGNEQFFGPGTRLTVL.

The V and J genes are TRBV9 and TRBJ1-2; weak D call: TRBD1 (5 bases). Trimming took off 0 bases at V and 2 bases at J, with 8 bases between the two ends. The CDR3 consists of 14 residues. CDR1 and CDR2 from the germline V gene are SGDLS and YYNGEE. CDR3: CASSVVGQNYGYTF. CDR3 DNA: TGTGCCAGCAGCGTAGTGGGGCAGAACTATGGCTACACCTTC.

The DNA for the CDR3 is TGTGCCAGCTCACCGGGGGACACTTCGTACCAAGAGACCCAGTACTTC. Its translation is CASSPGDTSYQETQYF. J is TRBJ2-5 and V is TRBV18, with D perhaps matching TRBD1 (6 bases). Germline-derived CDR1 and CDR2 are KGHSH and LQKENI. The length of the CDR3 is 16 residues. The ends were cut back, 3 bases at V and 0 bases at J, with 14 bases in the middle.

This sequence joins TRBV11-2 and TRBJ1-2; possibly TRBD1 for D (5 bases). Trimming pared 3 bases from V and 2 bases from J, leaving 13 bases between. This CDR3 region has 15 residues. The germline gives CDR1 SGHAT, CDR2 FQNNGV. CDR3 in amino acids: CASSLVGGANYGYTF. The DNA of the CDR3 is TGTGCCAGCAGCTTGGTTGGAGGGGCAAACTATGGCTACACCTTC.

The chain joins TRBV6-5 to TRBJ2-2; D remains ambiguous. CDR3 size: 15 residues. V gave up 2 bases and J gave up 0 bases, with 7 bases separating them. Germline CDR1 reads MNHEY; CDR2 reads SVGAGI. CDR3 nucleotide sequence: TGTGCCAGCAGTTACGTACCTACGAACACCGGGGAGCTGTTTTTT. It codes for CASSYVPTNTGELFF.

The gene calls are TRBV6-5 and TRBJ1-2, with 9 bases that match TRBD1. V dropped 6 bases and J dropped 4; count of bases not matched to a gene: 3. The V gene's germline CDR1 is MNHEY and CDR2 SVGAGI. The CDR3 contains 13 residues. The CDR3 nucleotides are TGTGCCAGCAGGCAACAGGGGGCCTATGGCTACACCTTC. It encodes CASRQQGAYGYTF.

This clone has just one count. The V and J genes are TRBV28 and TRBJ2-7, with D perhaps TRBD2 (6 bases). Germline V gene data show CDR1 as MDHEN and CDR2 as SYDVKM. The V end was cut by 5 bases, the J end by 1 base, with 15 bases between. CDR3 length equals 15 residues. In DNA form, the CDR3 reads TGTGCCAGCAGTCCCCCGGGGACTCGGTCCTACGAGCAGTACTTC. Its protein product is CASSPPGTRSYEQYF.

V and J are TRBV5-4 and TRBJ2-2; the match to TRBD2 covers 8 bases. The length of the CDR3 is 17 residues. Germline values: CDR1 SGHNT, CDR2 YYREEE (reference sequence). J was trimmed by 1 base and V by 3 bases; bases with no gene match: 8. The CDR3 DNA is TGTGCCAGCAGCTCCACATGGCTAGCGGGGAACACCGGGGAGCTGTTTTTT. Translating it yields CASSSTWLAGNTGELFF.

The rearrangement joins TRBV27 to TRBJ1-2; the match to TRBD1 covers 8 bases. Trimming at V came to 5 bases and at J to 6 bases, leaving 5 bases not matched to a gene. The CDR3 is 13 amino acids. Germline V gene sequence: CDR1 MNHEY, CDR2 SMNVEV (reference sequence). CDR3 DNA: TGTGCCAGCAGTCACGGACAGGGAGATGGCTACACCTTC. Its protein is CASSHGQGDGYTF.

This rearrangement joins TRBV5-5 to TRBJ1-1; D might be TRBD1 (5 bases). V lost 2 bases and J lost 5, with 25 bases in between. CDR1 and CDR2 (germline): SGHKS, YYEKEE (reference sequence). The CDR3 covers 18 residues. CDR3: CASSLVFRVGRSGTEAFF. CDR3 DNA sequence: TGTGCCAGCAGCTTAGTATTCAGGGTAGGGAGGTCCGGGACTGAAGCTTTCTTT.

The rearrangement uses TRBV28 and TRBJ1-3, with 8 bases identical to TRBD1. V lost 6 bases to trimming and J lost 2 bases; unmatched junction nucleotides: 6. The CDR3 sequence is 15 residues long. Germline values: CDR1 MDHEN, CDR2 SYDVKM. The CDR3 nucleotides read TGTGCCAGCAGCCAAGACAGGGGACCTGGAAACACCATATATTTT. Amino acids: CASSQDRGPGNTIYF.

The J gene is TRBJ1-1, the V gene TRBV10-1, with 9 bases aligning to TRBD1. CDR1 is WNHNN, CDR2 SYGVQD, per germline (reference sequence). V lost 7 bases and J lost 0; bases outside the gene matches: 18. This CDR3 has 19 amino acids. The CDR3 nucleotides read TGCGCCAGCAAATTGCTCCGGGACAGGGAGCTACGGGTGAACACTGAAGCTTTCTTT. Protein product: CASKLLRDRELRVNTEAFF.

The chain joins TRBV7-2 to TRBJ2-5; 16 bases are shared with TRBD2. This CDR3 is built from 16 residues. V was pared by 4 bases and J by 5 bases, with 4 bases of the junction left unmatched. CDR1 is SGHTA and CDR2 is FQGNSA in the germline V gene. CDR3 protein: CASSSGLAGGQETQYF. DNA for the CDR3: TGTGCCAGCAGCTCGGGACTAGCGGGGGGGCAGGAGACCCAGTACTTC.

The gene calls are TRBV21-1 and TRBJ2-3; the D call in the table, TRBD1, was not verified against the DNA. TRBV21-1 is an annotated pseudogene. The CDR3 length is 16 residues. The CDR3 region is CASKSEPGQTWDTQYF. The DNA of the CDR3 is TGTGCCAGCAAAAGCGAACCGGGACAGACTTGGGATACGCAGTATTTT.

The chain links TRBV14 to TRBJ1-2, with D unclear. The CDR3 has 13 residues. Trimming stripped 4 bases from V and 5 bases from J, with 11 bases between. Germline V lookup: CDR1 SGHDN, CDR2 FVKESK. This chain's CDR3 is CASSPGNYYGYTF. The CDR3 DNA sequence: TGTGCCAGCAGCCCCGGGAACTATTATGGCTACACCTTC.

CDR3 loop: CASSVGDRAYEQYF. The CDR3 DNA sequence: TGTGCCAGCAGCGTAGGGGACAGGGCCTACGAGCAGTACTTC. V usage is TRBV9 and J usage is TRBJ2-7, with 9 bases lining up with TRBD1. The V gene's germline CDR1 is SGDLS and CDR2 YYNGEE. CDR3 length: 14 residues. V gave up 0 bases and J gave up 2 bases; unmatched junction bases: 0. The variable domain in full, completed from reference TRBV9 and TRBJ2-7, reads DSGVTQTPKHLITATGQRVTLRCSPRSGDLSVYWYQQSLDQGLQFLIQYYNGEERAKGNILERFSAQQFPDLHSELNLSSLELGDSALYFCASSVGDRAYEQYFGPGTRLTVT.

The V and J genes are TRBV6-5 and TRBJ2-7; D is possibly TRBD1 (6 bases). The CDR3 has 13 residues. The V and J ends lost 2 bases and 2 bases respectively, with 7 bases between them. The germline gives CDR1 MNHEY, CDR2 SVGAGI. The CDR3 bases are TGTGCCAGCAGTTACAAGGGGGCCTACGAGCAGTACTTC. It encodes CASSYKGAYEQYF.

The chain carries TRBV7-3 and TRBJ2-2; possibly TRBD1 for D (7 bases). V lost 1 base, J lost 4 bases, and 16 bases lay in between. Germline-derived CDR1 and CDR2 are SGHTA and FQGTGA. This CDR3 has 17 amino acids. CDR3 nucleotide sequence: TGTGCCAGCAGCTTAAGTTCTGCAGGGGGAGGCACCGGGGAGCTGTTTTTT. Its translation: CASSLSSAGGGTGELFF.